The sequence of this T cell receptor (beta chain) was determined in a study of kidney transplant recipient with SARS-CoV-2 infection. This clonotype was detected many times. V was clipped by 5 bases and J by 3 bases; unmatched bases: 9. The CDR3 runs 15 residues. Germline values: CDR1 MNHEY, CDR2 SMNVEV (reference sequence). Via MiXCR, TCRdb re-called the reads, giving one row per CDR3 protein. The data contain some 220,000 distinct CDR3 sequences, 25% to 30% of them singletons. This receptor was identified in a male patient in his thirties who had COVID-19 and was a kidney transplant recipient. Among the T cells, some may be from the graft donor. The sequences come from a blood sample, collected at baseline and on roughly day 110 from a kidney transplant recipient. The chain carries TRBV27 and TRBJ1-2, with 7 bases aligning to TRBD1. The CDR3 is CASSARQGLDYGYTF. Here the CDR3 DNA reads TGTGCCAGCAGTGCCCGACAGGGTTTGGACTATGGCTACACCTTC.